This TCR beta chain is from a study of blood T cell repertoires in COVID-19. Background on the study: Whether acute or convalescent, the COVID-19 samples came from the United States, Italy and Spain. Nucleic acid was either cDNA or gDNA, and it came from T cells, B-cell-depleted T cells, or PBMCs.

As originally analysed: Estimation of nucleated cell counts relied on the amplification of reference gene primers. The table came from immunoSEQ multiplex PCR; TCRdb's copy has only in-frame clones and leaves some out. That table is the source of V, J and clone size, and D and trimming were worked out from the DNA. Of about 42,000 clones listed, around 88% were seen once; the top ten hold about 4%. The CDR3 runs to 13 residues. Germline V gene sequence: CDR1 ENHRY, CDR2 SYGVKD. The ends were cut back, 3 bases at V and 6 bases at J, with 11 bases in the middle. The chain uses TRBV10-3 and TRBJ1-1, with D possibly matching TRBD1 (6 bases). The sequenced sample was peripheral blood. The TCR originated in a human donor in a cohort sampled during active COVID-19. The chain's CDR3 is CAISEQGRPEAFF. CDR3 nucleotide sequence: TGTGCCATCAGTGAACAGGGTCGTCCTGAAGCTTTCTTT.